Listed below are T cell receptor beta chains from one sample, sequenced in a study of identifying expanded T cells in peripheral blood. Assay used: immunoSEQ multiplex PCR; TCRdb lists only in-frame clones, some missing. The sample lists some 96,000 clones, 88% seen once, with 4.5% to 6.5% in the top ten. The sequenced material came from blood. All receptors derive from a person aged 18 to 75 in good health. Each CDR3 is given with its conserved first and last residue. Each record gives: clone size, J gene, D gene, V gene, CDR3 DNA, CDR3 protein. D genes are given only for firm matches. Not all rows give a size; the values are once, few, many and, for expanded clones, a class.

clone_size: -; j_call: TRBJ1-5; d_call: -; v_call: TRBV7-9; cdr3_nt: TGTGCCAGCAGCTTCCGCACCCTCTATCTCTATATCCAGCCCCAGCATTTT; cdr3_aa: CASSFRTLYLYIQPQHF
clone_size: -; j_call: TRBJ1-6; d_call: -; v_call: TRBV6-1; cdr3_nt: TGTGCCAGCAGGCAGGGGAATTCACCCCTCCACTTT; cdr3_aa: CASRQGNSPLHF
clone_size: -; j_call: TRBJ1-2; d_call: -; v_call: TRBV15; cdr3_nt: TGTGCCACCGACTATGGCGGGGAACGGGGCTATGGCTACACCTTC; cdr3_aa: CATDYGGERGYGYTF
clone_size: -; j_call: TRBJ1-6; d_call: -; v_call: TRBV19; cdr3_nt: TGTGCCAGTAGTGATTACGCTCGGGGGAATTCACCCCTCCACTTT; cdr3_aa: CASSDYARGNSPLHF
clone_size: -; j_call: TRBJ1-2; d_call: -; v_call: TRBV10-2; cdr3_nt: TGCGCCAGCACCAGAGGTGGGGGAGAGCGAGGCTACACCTTC; cdr3_aa: CASTRGGGERGYTF
clone_size: -; j_call: TRBJ2-7; d_call: TRBD2; v_call: TRBV6-5; cdr3_nt: TGTGCCACCGGGGGACTAGCGGACGAGCAGTACTTC; cdr3_aa: CATGGLADEQYF
clone_size: -; j_call: TRBJ1-5; d_call: TRBD1; v_call: TRBV30; cdr3_nt: TGTGCCTGGGGGACAGGGGTCGCCAATCAGCCCCAGCATTTT; cdr3_aa: CAWGTGVANQPQHF
clone_size: once; j_call: TRBJ2-2; d_call: -; v_call: TRBV5-1; cdr3_nt: TGCGCCAGCAAGGTTGAGAACACCGGGGAGCTGTTTTTT; cdr3_aa: CASKVENTGELFF
clone_size: -; j_call: TRBJ1-1; d_call: TRBD1; v_call: TRBV27; cdr3_nt: TGTGCCAGCAGGCCCCGGGGGACAGGGATACGGAACACTGAAGCTTTCTTT; cdr3_aa: CASRPRGTGIRNTEAFF
clone_size: -; j_call: TRBJ2-2; d_call: -; v_call: TRBV2; cdr3_nt: TGTGCCAGCAGTAGACAGCTTAACACCGGGGAGCTGTTTTTT; cdr3_aa: CASSRQLNTGELFF
clone_size: once; j_call: TRBJ1-2; d_call: TRBD1; v_call: TRBV30; cdr3_nt: TGTGCCTGGAGTGTTGGGGGGACAGGGAATAACTATGGCTACACCTTC; cdr3_aa: CAWSVGGTGNNYGYTF
clone_size: -; j_call: TRBJ2-1; d_call: -; v_call: TRBV30; cdr3_nt: TGTGCCTGCCAGGGATCCCCCTACAATGAGCAGTTCTTC; cdr3_aa: CACQGSPYNEQFF
clone_size: -; j_call: TRBJ1-4; d_call: -; v_call: TRBV28; cdr3_nt: TGTGCCAGCTGCTGGGCGGGCCGGGAAAAACTGTTTTTT; cdr3_aa: CASCWAGREKLFF
clone_size: -; j_call: TRBJ2-5; d_call: TRBD2; v_call: TRBV5-1; cdr3_nt: TGCGCCAGCAGCTTGTTTGGGGTAGCGGGGTCCCAAGAGACCCAGTACTTC; cdr3_aa: CASSLFGVAGSQETQYF
clone_size: -; j_call: TRBJ2-1; d_call: -; v_call: TRBV29-1; cdr3_nt: TGCAGCGCCGCTAGGACCGCCTACAATGAGCAGTTCTTC; cdr3_aa: CSAARTAYNEQFF
clone_size: -; j_call: TRBJ2-3; d_call: TRBD1; v_call: TRBV5-1; cdr3_nt: TGCGCCAGCAGCCCGGGACAGTTTACGCAGTATTTT; cdr3_aa: CASSPGQFTQYF
clone_size: -; j_call: TRBJ1-2; d_call: TRBD1; v_call: TRBV15; cdr3_nt: TGTGCCACCAGCAGAGTCGTTGACAGGGGGCGAGGCTACACCTTC; cdr3_aa: CATSRVVDRGRGYTF
clone_size: -; j_call: TRBJ1-2; d_call: -; v_call: TRBV11-2; cdr3_nt: TGTGCCAGCAGCTTAGCACTGGGCAGGTCTAACTATGGCTACACCTTC; cdr3_aa: CASSLALGRSNYGYTF
clone_size: once; j_call: TRBJ2-6; d_call: -; v_call: TRBV6-5; cdr3_nt: TGTGGCGAAGGGGCCAACGTCCTGACTTTC; cdr3_aa: CGEGANVLTF
clone_size: -; j_call: TRBJ2-3; d_call: -; v_call: TRBV5-1; cdr3_nt: TGCGCCAGCAGCTTGGTACAGACAGATACGCAGTATTTT; cdr3_aa: CASSLVQTDTQYF
clone_size: -; j_call: TRBJ2-2; d_call: -; v_call: TRBV7-3; cdr3_nt: TGTGCCAGCAGCTTATCCGGCGCGAACACCGGGGAGCTGTTTTTT; cdr3_aa: CASSLSGANTGELFF
clone_size: -; j_call: TRBJ1-2; d_call: -; v_call: TRBV6-5; cdr3_nt: TGTGCCAGCAGCTACGGAGGTTTGGACTATGGCTACACCTTC; cdr3_aa: CASSYGGLDYGYTF
clone_size: -; j_call: TRBJ1-2; d_call: -; v_call: TRBV7-8; cdr3_nt: TGTGCCAGCAGCTTACTTGGGGGACCCCTTGGCTACACCTTC; cdr3_aa: CASSLLGGPLGYTF
clone_size: -; j_call: TRBJ1-1; d_call: TRBD1; v_call: TRBV7-9; cdr3_nt: TGTGCCAGCAGCTTAGAGACAGGGGGTATGTACACTGAAGCTTTCTTT; cdr3_aa: CASSLETGGMYTEAFF
clone_size: -; j_call: TRBJ2-1; d_call: TRBD1; v_call: TRBV7-7; cdr3_nt: TGTGCCAGCAGCCAACAGGGGGCTATAGATGAGCAGTTCTTC; cdr3_aa: CASSQQGAIDEQFF